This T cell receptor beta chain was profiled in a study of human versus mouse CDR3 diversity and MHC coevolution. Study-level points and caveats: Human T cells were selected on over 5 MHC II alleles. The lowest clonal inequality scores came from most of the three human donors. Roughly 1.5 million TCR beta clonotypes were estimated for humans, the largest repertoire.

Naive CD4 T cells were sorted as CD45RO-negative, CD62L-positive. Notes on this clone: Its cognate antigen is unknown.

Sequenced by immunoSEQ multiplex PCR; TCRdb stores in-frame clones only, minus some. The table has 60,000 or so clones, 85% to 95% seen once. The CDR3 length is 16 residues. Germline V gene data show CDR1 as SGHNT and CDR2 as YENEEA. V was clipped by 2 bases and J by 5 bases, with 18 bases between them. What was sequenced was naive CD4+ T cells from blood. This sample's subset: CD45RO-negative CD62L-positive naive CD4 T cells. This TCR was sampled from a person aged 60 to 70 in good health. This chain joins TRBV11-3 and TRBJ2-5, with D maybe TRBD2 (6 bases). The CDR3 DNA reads TGTGCCAGCAGCTTAAGTACAGGCGGAGGAGGGGAGACCCAGTACTTC. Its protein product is CASSLSTGGGGETQYF.